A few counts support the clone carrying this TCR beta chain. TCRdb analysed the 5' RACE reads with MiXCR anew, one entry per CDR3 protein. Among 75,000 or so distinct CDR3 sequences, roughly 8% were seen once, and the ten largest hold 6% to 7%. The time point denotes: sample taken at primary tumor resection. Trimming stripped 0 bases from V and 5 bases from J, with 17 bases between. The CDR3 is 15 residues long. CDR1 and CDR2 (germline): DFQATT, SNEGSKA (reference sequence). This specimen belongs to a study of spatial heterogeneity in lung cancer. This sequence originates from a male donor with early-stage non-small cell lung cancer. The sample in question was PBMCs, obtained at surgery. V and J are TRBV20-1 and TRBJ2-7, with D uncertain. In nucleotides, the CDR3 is TGCAGTGCTAGAGATCCCCGACAAGGAAGGGACGAGCAGTACTTC. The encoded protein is CSARDPRQGRDEQYF.